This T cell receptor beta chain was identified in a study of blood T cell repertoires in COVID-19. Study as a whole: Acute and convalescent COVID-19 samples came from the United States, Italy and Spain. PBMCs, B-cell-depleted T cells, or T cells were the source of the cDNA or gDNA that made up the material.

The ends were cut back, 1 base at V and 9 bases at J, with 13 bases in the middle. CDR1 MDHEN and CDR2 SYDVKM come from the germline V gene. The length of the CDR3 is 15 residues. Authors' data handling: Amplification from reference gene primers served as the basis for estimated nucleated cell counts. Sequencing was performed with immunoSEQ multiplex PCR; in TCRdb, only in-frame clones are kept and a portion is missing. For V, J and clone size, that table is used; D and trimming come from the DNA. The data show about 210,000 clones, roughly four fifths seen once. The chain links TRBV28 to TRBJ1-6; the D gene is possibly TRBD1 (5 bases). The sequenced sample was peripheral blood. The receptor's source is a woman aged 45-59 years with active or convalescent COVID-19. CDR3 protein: CASSLLGDWRSPLHF. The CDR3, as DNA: TGTGCCAGCAGTTTATTAGGGGACTGGCGTTCACCCCTCCACTTT.